The rows below give T cell receptor beta chains drawn from one sample of a study of HIV-infected patients and healthy controls. TCRdb ran MiXCR on the 5' RACE reads and lists one entry per CDR3 protein. Counted here are under 20,000 distinct CDR3 sequences, approximately 5% occurring once; the ten biggest clones make up under 2%. Sequenced input: blood. These receptors all stem from an adult in good health. Both conserved end residues are part of each CDR3. A D gene is named only where the DNA matches it firmly. Part of the rows lack a size; the others show once, few, many or a class for expanded clones.

d_call cdr3_length clone_size j_call v_call cdr3_nt cdr3_aa
NA 10 many TRBJ1-5 TRBV6-2/TRBV6-3 TGTGCCAGCCCAAATCAGCCCCAGCATTTT CASPNQPQHF
NA 16 many TRBJ2-6 TRBV14 TGTGCCAGCAGCCTCGGGGGAACCTCTGGGGCCAACGTCCTGACTTTC CASSLGGTSGANVLTF
TRBD2 19 many TRBJ2-3 TRBV7-2 TGTGCCAGCAGACAAGCGACGGGACTAGCGGGGGGAGTAACAGATACGCAGTATTTT CASRQATGLAGGVTDTQYF
NA 14 medium-sized TRBJ1-5 TRBV25-1 TGTGCCAGCAGTGTCTGGGGGAGCAATCAGCCCCAGCATTTT CASSVWGSNQPQHF
NA 13 many TRBJ2-7 TRBV5-1 TGCGCCAGCAGGTGGGACGTCACCTACGAGCAGTACTTC CASRWDVTYEQYF
TRBD2 14 many TRBJ2-3 TRBV3-1 TGTGCCAGCAGCCAAGCGGGGGGGCCGGATACGCAGTATTTT CASSQAGGPDTQYF
TRBD1 13 many TRBJ2-3 TRBV10-3 TGTGCCATCAGAGAGGGGGCTACAGATACGCAGTATTTT CAIREGATDTQYF
TRBD1 15 many TRBJ1-6 TRBV28 TGTGCCAGCGTCTCCTCAGGGGGCTCCCTTTCACCCCTCCACTTT CASVSSGGSLSPLHF
NA 13 medium-sized TRBJ2-5 TRBV20-1 TGCAGTGCTGTGACGAGGGGACAAGAGACCCAGTACTTC CSAVTRGQETQYF
TRBD1 18 many TRBJ2-6 TRBV6-2/TRBV6-3 TGTGCCAGCAGTTCCTCCGGGACAGGGATCTCTGGGGCCAACGTCCTGACTTTC CASSSSGTGISGANVLTF
TRBD2 14 many TRBJ2-5 TRBV20-1 TGCAGTGCTAGCAAGGGACTAGCCCAAGAGACCCAGTACTTC CSASKGLAQETQYF
NA 12 many TRBJ2-2 TRBV5-4 TGTGCCAGCAGACAGGATATCGGGGAGCTGTTTTTT CASRQDIGELFF
NA 17 medium-sized TRBJ2-3 TRBV7-2 TGTGCCAGCAGCTTAGAGTACTGGACCATTAGCACAGATACGCAGTATTTT CASSLEYWTISTDTQYF
NA 14 many TRBJ1-5 TRBV12-3/TRBV12-4 TGTGCCAGCAGTTTGGCTGGAGGGACTCAGCCCCAGCATTTT CASSLAGGTQPQHF
TRBD1 14 many TRBJ1-2 TRBV20-1 TGCAGTGCTTCACCGGGACAGGGTTACTATGGCTACACCTTC CSASPGQGYYGYTF
NA 14 many TRBJ2-7 TRBV6-5 TGTGCCAGCACCGACGGGGCCGGAGCCTACGAGCAGTACTTC CASTDGAGAYEQYF
NA 14 NA TRBJ2-1 TRBV7-2 TGTGCCAGCAGCTTAGGACTGGGGGGCAATGAGCAGTTCTTC CASSLGLGGNEQFF
NA 12 many TRBJ1-1 TRBV6-2/TRBV6-3 TGTGCCAGCAGTTGGGCGAACACTGAAGCTTTCTTT CASSWANTEAFF
TRBD1 15 many TRBJ1-5 TRBV19 TGTGCCAGTAGTCGACAGGGTGGTTTAAGTCAGCCCCAGCATTTT CASSRQGGLSQPQHF
NA 15 few TRBJ2-7 TRBV7-9 TGTGCCAGCAGCTTGGACTACATCTCTCAGGACGAGCAGTACTTC CASSLDYISQDEQYF
NA 15 many TRBJ2-3 TRBV6-1 TGTGCCAGCAGTGAAGCGGGGGTGGTAACAGATACGCAGTATTTT CASSEAGVVTDTQYF
NA 15 many TRBJ1-5 TRBV6-6 TGTGCCAGCAGTTACGGGGGAGTGGGCAATCAGCCCCAGCATTTT CASSYGGVGNQPQHF
NA 13 many TRBJ2-7 TRBV12-3/TRBV12-4 TGTGCCAGCAGTTTGTGGGACACGTACGAGCAGTACTTC CASSLWDTYEQYF
NA 11 many TRBJ2-5 TRBV2 TGTGCCAGCAGCGCACAAGAGACCCAGTACTTC CASSAQETQYF
NA 14 many TRBJ2-3 TRBV18 TGTGCCAGCTCACCGGTAGGGGGCACAGATACGCAGTATTTT CASSPVGGTDTQYF
NA 13 many TRBJ2-7 TRBV12-3/TRBV12-4 TGTGCCAGCAGGCCAAGGGCTGACTCCGAGCAGTACTTC CASRPRADSEQYF
NA 13 many TRBJ1-4 TRBV28 TGTGCCAGCAGTTTCCTCATTAATGAAAAACTGTTTTTT CASSFLINEKLFF
NA 13 NA TRBJ1-1 TRBV5-1 TGCGCCAGCAGGCGTCTGGTAGGCACTGAAGCTTTCTTT CASRRLVGTEAFF